Sequencing of this T cell receptor beta chain was carried out in a study of shared T cell receptors in the human thymus. The CDR3 contains 16 residues. Germline V gives CDR1 MGHRA, CDR2 YSYEKL. The V and J ends lost 3 bases and 3 bases respectively, with 17 bases between them. Sequencing used immunoSEQ multiplex PCR; TCRdb keeps in-frame clones, though not all of them. The table records 700,000 or so clones, 70% to 90% of them present only once. These records were also assigned to another study, of human thymus T cells.

The sample was thymocytes. The receptor was derived from a girl in the first two years of life with a congenital heart defect. The chain links TRBV4-1 to TRBJ1-1; D is perhaps TRBD1 (5 bases). The DNA of the CDR3 is TGCGCCAGCAGCCACCCCGTCGGGCGGGGGGACACTGAAGCTTTCTTT. It encodes CASSHPVGRGDTEAFF.